The subject of this entry is one TCR beta chain. The protocol was immunoSEQ multiplex PCR, while the TCRdb copy is restricted to in-frame clones and leaves out a portion. The table records 98,000 or so clones, around 86% of them present only once. The sample belongs to a study of blood T cell repertoires in COVID-19. Across the study: Collection of acute and convalescent COVID-19 samples took place in the United States, Italy and Spain. PBMCs, B-cell-depleted T cells, or T cells provided the cDNA or gDNA that made up the material.

This CDR3 spans 15 amino acids. Germline trimming cut 5 bases from V and 4 bases from J; bases unmatched to any gene: 10. CDR1 and CDR2 (germline): WNHNN, SYGVQD (reference sequence). Sequencing used peripheral blood. This TCR came from a man aged 50 or older with acute or convalescent COVID-19. The gene calls are TRBV10-1 and TRBJ1-2; 7 nucleotides line up with TRBD1. The CDR3 DNA reads TGCGCCAGCAGTCGAGGGACAGCGGTTCCCTATGGCTACACCTTC. Translated: CASSRGTAVPYGYTF.